The 2 T cell receptor beta chains given below trace back to one sample, sequenced in a study of OX40 agonist ivuxolimab in advanced cancers. Profiling relied on immunoSEQ multiplex PCR, and the TCRdb table lists in-frame clones only, not all of them. The sample records tens of thousands of clones, about 85% being singletons. Sequencing used CD4+ or CD8+ T cells sorted from blood, obtained in a trial of the OX40 agonist ivuxolimab. The receptors originated from an adult with an advanced solid tumor such as melanoma, head and neck, liver or kidney cancer.

V usage is TRBV4-1 and J usage is TRBJ2-3; no reliable D call. This CDR3 is 16 amino acids long. Germline values: CDR1 MGHRA, CDR2 YSYEKL. V was pared by 1 base and J by 2 bases, with 13 bases between. In DNA, the CDR3 is TGCGCCAGCAGCCAAGTGGCAGGAAAAACCACAGATACGCAGTATTTT. It codes for CASSQVAGKTTDTQYF.

The V call is TRBV6-1, the J call TRBJ2-3, with 11 nucleotides matching TRBD1. With V trimmed by 0 bases and J by 4 bases, 3 bases remained unmatched. CDR3 length equals 16 residues. Germline lookup yields CDR1 MNHNS and CDR2 SASEGT. This chain's CDR3 is CASSEARGQGADTQYF. In DNA form, the CDR3 reads TGTGCCAGCAGTGAAGCGCGGGGACAGGGGGCAGATACGCAGTATTTT.